The 30 T cell receptor beta chains listed next were all sequenced from one sample in a study of T cell clusters in autoimmune cytopenias. Some 38,000 genome equivalents of blood DNA were amplified for TRB. TRB was amplified by touch-down multiplex PCR, primer pools A and B combined. Reanalyzing the multiplex PCR reads, TCRdb keeps one entry per CDR3 protein, without DNA. This listing includes some 5,400 distinct CDR3 sequences. These data are also associated with another study on T cell repertoires in aging, cancer and after chemotherapy.

Input material: peripheral blood. Receptor source: a human donor in good health.

This clonotype ranks as medium-sized in terms of frequency. CDR3 protein: CAIAGDPTYNEQFF. The genes are TRBV10-3 and TRBJ2-1; TCRdb gives TRBD1 as the D gene, but with no DNA this cannot be confirmed. The CDR3 loop spans 14 amino acids. The germline V gene has CDR1 ENHRY and CDR2 SYGVKD.

The genes are TRBV20-1 and TRBJ1-2; TCRdb designates TRBD1, a call that cannot be tested without DNA. The CDR3 length is 12 residues. CDR1 is DFQATT and CDR2 is SNEGSKA in the germline V gene (reference sequence). Here the CDR3 reads CSANRGGYGYTF.

This clonotype shows up as medium-sized by frequency. CDR3 sequence: CATSTRGDSYEQYF. V and J are TRBV15 and TRBJ2-7; TCRdb's D gene call, TRBD1, goes unchecked for lack of DNA. The germline CDR1 and CDR2 sequences are LNHNV and YYDKDF (reference sequence). The CDR3 is 14 residues long.

This chain uses TRBV5-1 with TRBJ2-1; TCRdb returns TRBD2, unconfirmable since there is no DNA. The CDR3 is 13 amino acids. Germline V gene data show CDR1 as SGHRS and CDR2 as YFSETQ. CDR3 protein: CAGRWDLRGEQFF.

Judged by frequency, this clonotype is medium-sized (0.01 to 0.1%). The CDR3 here is CASSPRSAGSFSYEQYF. This sequence joins TRBV27 and TRBJ2-7; TCRdb's D gene call, TRBD2, goes unchecked for lack of DNA. This CDR3 comprises 17 residues. Germline V lookup: CDR1 MNHEY, CDR2 SMNVEV (reference sequence).

The chain employs TRBV11-2 and TRBJ2-7. The CDR3 loop spans 15 amino acids. In germline, CDR1 is SGHAT, CDR2 FQNNGV. The CDR3 region is CASSLDPGLTYEQYF.

Judged by frequency, this clonotype is medium-sized. V and J are TRBV7-6 and TRBJ2-2. Germline CDR1 and CDR2: SGHVS and FNYEAQ. The CDR3 spans 13 residues. The chain's CDR3 is CASSLGGVGELFF.

According to its frequency, this clonotype is medium-sized. V gene TRBV12-3 or TRBV12-4 combines with J gene TRBJ1-5. This CDR3 is built from 16 residues. The CDR3: CASSFGNSYSNQPQHF.

The rearrangement uses TRBV5-1 and TRBJ1-1; TCRdb proposes TRBD1, but this gene call is untestable without DNA. This CDR3 has 17 amino acids. Germline V gene data show CDR1 as SGHRS and CDR2 as YFSETQ. The CDR3 loop is CASSLAVPGTGVTEAFF.

By frequency, this clonotype registers medium-sized. This sequence joins TRBV6-6 and TRBJ1-1; lacking DNA, the TRBD1 call made by TCRdb goes unchecked. Germline V gives CDR1 MNHNY, CDR2 SVGAGI (reference sequence). The CDR3 runs to 13 residues. CDR3 sequence reads: CASSYGRDTEAFF.

This chain links TRBV6-2 or TRBV6-3 with TRBJ1-1. CDR1 and CDR2 from the germline V gene are MNHEY and SVGEGT. The CDR3 runs 12 residues. This CDR3 is CASNTVYTEAFF.

The V call is TRBV15, the J call TRBJ1-1. This CDR3 spans 15 amino acids. CDR1 LNHNV and CDR2 YYDKDF come from the germline V gene (reference sequence). The CDR3: CATSRDRGGNTEAFF.

This clonotype ranks as medium-sized (0.01 to 0.1%) in terms of frequency. The rearrangement joins TRBV6-6 to TRBJ2-2; the D call of TRBD1 rests on TCRdb alone, since no DNA is present to check it. Germline lookup yields CDR1 MNHNY and CDR2 SVGAGI (reference sequence). This CDR3 region has 14 residues. CDR3 sequence: CASSSITGSGELFF.

In terms of frequency, this clonotype is medium-sized. This chain connects TRBV6-1 to TRBJ2-5; TCRdb reports TRBD1, a call that lacks DNA to check it against. CDR1 is MNHNS, CDR2 SASEGT, per germline. This CDR3 is built from 13 residues. The CDR3 loop is CASSNSGRETQYF.

This clonotype is identified as medium-sized from frequency. The rearrangement links TRBV5-1 to TRBJ1-4; TCRdb proposes TRBD1, but this gene call is untestable without DNA. The CDR3 length is 14 residues. Germline V gives CDR1 SGHRS, CDR2 YFSETQ. CDR3 in amino acids: CASSLDGADEKLFF.

This sequence joins TRBV20-1 and TRBJ2-3; the TCRdb D gene call, TRBD1, has no DNA to confirm it. Germline-derived CDR1 and CDR2 are DFQATT and SNEGSKA (reference sequence). The CDR3 runs 14 residues. The CDR3 protein is CSARDQGATDTQYF.

This clonotype counts as medium-sized (0.01 to 0.1%) by frequency. This rearrangement joins TRBV6-5 to TRBJ1-2. From germline, CDR1 is MNHEY and CDR2 SVGAGI. The CDR3 totals 13 residues. The CDR3 sequence: CASSFGRSYGYTF.

This clonotype is medium-sized by frequency. This chain uses TRBV7-6 with TRBJ2-7; TCRdb proposes TRBD1, but this gene call is untestable without DNA. The CDR3 runs 14 residues. Germline assignment: CDR1 SGHVS and CDR2 FNYEAQ. The CDR3 is CASSLAQGTGEQYF. The full variable domain, rest sourced from reference TRBV7-6 and TRBJ2-7, is GAGVSQSPRYKVTKRGQDVALRCDPISGHVSLYWYRQALGQGPEFLTYFNYEAQQDKSGLPNDRFSAERPEGSISTLTIQRTEQRDSAMYRCASSLAQGTGEQYFGPGTRLTVT.

This clonotype is deemed medium-sized (0.01 to 0.1%) by its frequency. The chain has TRBV27 and TRBJ2-1; the TRBD2 assignment by TCRdb is unverifiable without DNA. In germline, CDR1 is MNHEY, CDR2 SMNVEV (reference sequence). The CDR3 is 15 residues long. CDR3 residues: CASSIAGGPLGEQFF.

This clonotype is deemed medium-sized (0.01 to 0.1%) by its frequency. V gene TRBV29-1 combines with J gene TRBJ2-7; without DNA, the TCRdb call of TRBD2 cannot be checked. The CDR3 loop spans 18 amino acids. Germline CDR1 reads SQVTM; CDR2 reads ANQGSEA. The CDR3 reads CSVEGLGLAGGPSYEQYF.

Its frequency marks this clonotype as medium-sized. The chain links TRBV27 to TRBJ2-7; TCRdb returns TRBD1, unconfirmable since there is no DNA. Germline CDR1 reads MNHEY; CDR2 reads SMNVEV (reference sequence). The CDR3 length is 15 residues. The CDR3 reads CASSRPGTHLVEQYF.

The CDR3 is CATSDRVALSYNEQFF. The chain employs TRBV24-1 and TRBJ2-1; as DNA is missing, the TRBD2 call by TCRdb cannot be tested. This CDR3 is 16 amino acids long. CDR1 is KGHDR and CDR2 is SFDVKD in the germline V gene.

The genes are TRBV7-9 and TRBJ2-3; TCRdb returns TRBD2, unconfirmable since there is no DNA. From germline, CDR1 is SEHNR and CDR2 FQNEAQ (reference sequence). The CDR3 loop spans 16 amino acids. Here the CDR3 reads CASSSGTTLPTDTQYF. The variable domain in full, with the rest retrieved from reference TRBV7-9 and TRBJ2-3, is DTGVSQNPRHKITKRGQNVTFRCDPISEHNRLYWYRQTLGQGPEFLTYFQNEAQLEKSRLLSDRFSAERPKGSFSTLEIQRTEQGDSAMYLCASSSGTTLPTDTQYFGPGTRLTVL.

The chain employs TRBV20-1 and TRBJ2-1; TCRdb's D call, TRBD2, is unchecked because there is no DNA. CDR1 DFQATT and CDR2 SNEGSKA come from the germline V gene (reference sequence). This CDR3 comprises 18 residues. CDR3: CSAPPSGRALVSYNEQFF.

By frequency, this clonotype registers medium-sized. The rearrangement uses TRBV6-5 and TRBJ2-7; TCRdb names TRBD1, which stays unverified in the absence of DNA. This CDR3 has 15 amino acids. Germline lookup yields CDR1 MNHEY and CDR2 SVGAGI. The CDR3 spells CASSYSRDRMYEQYF.

The chain joins TRBV24-1 to TRBJ1-5; TCRdb designates TRBD1, a call that cannot be tested without DNA. The CDR3 extends over 14 amino acids. Germline assignment: CDR1 KGHDR and CDR2 SFDVKD. The chain's CDR3 is CAPFPGRGNQPQHF.

This chain joins TRBV20-1 and TRBJ1-6; TCRdb calls TRBD1, which cannot be checked without DNA. From germline, CDR1 is DFQATT and CDR2 SNEGSKA (reference sequence). The length of the CDR3 is 16 residues. CDR3 sequence: CSARTGTGGRNSPLHF.

This clonotype is called medium-sized based on its frequency. This chain links TRBV19 with TRBJ1-5; with no DNA, the TCRdb D assignment of TRBD1 cannot be verified. Germline V CDR1 and CDR2: LNHDA, SQIVND (reference sequence). This CDR3 has 15 amino acids. Here the CDR3 reads CASSLLDSYNQPQHF. The full variable domain, completed using reference TRBV19 and TRBJ1-5, is DGGITQSPKYLFRKEGQNVTLSCEQNLNHDAMYWYRQDPGQGLRLIYYSQIVNDFQKGDIAEGYSVSREKKESFPLTVTSAQKNPTAFYLCASSLLDSYNQPQHFGDGTRLSIL.

This clonotype registers medium-sized (0.01 to 0.1%) by frequency. The chain has TRBV10-3 and TRBJ2-2. Germline values: CDR1 ENHRY, CDR2 SYGVKD. This CDR3 comprises 15 residues. The CDR3 region is CAIRKEHANTGELFF.

Measured by frequency, this clonotype is medium-sized (0.01 to 0.1%). The chain combines TRBV18 with TRBJ1-6; the D call from TCRdb, TRBD1, cannot be confirmed without DNA. Germline CDR1 and CDR2: KGHSH and LQKENI. The CDR3 loop spans 14 amino acids. CDR3: CASSPTGTLAPLHF.